In this sample, the clone carrying this TCR beta chain turned up a few times. Its specificity is not known. Each CDR3 protein is one row after TCRdb ran MiXCR on the RT-PCR reads. The profile shows around 790,000 distinct CDR3 sequences, over 20% of them singletons. The sample is drawn from a study of response to subunit inactivated influenza vaccine. Study-level results: Authors proposed each seasonal influenza vaccination draws in few new T cells.

This CDR3 contains 15 residues. CDR1 and CDR2 (germline): MDHEN, SYDVKM. V was trimmed by 4 bases and J by 6 bases, leaving 16 bases between them. Sequencing was performed on PBMCs from blood, taken 5 to 6 days after vaccination. The chain combines TRBV28 with TRBJ2-1; D might be TRBD2 (6 bases). This sequence was found in a man in his forties or fifties who received an inactivated influenza vaccine. The CDR3 loop reads CASSWGLQNTNEQFF. The CDR3 DNA follows: TGTGCCAGCAGTTGGGGACTTCAAAACACCAATGAGCAGTTCTTC.